Each of the 5 T cell receptor beta chains below was sequenced from the same sample in a study of post-analysis software for immune sequencing data. Study-wide points: Among roughly five TRBV segments more frequent in patients than controls were TRBV5-6, TRBV5-1 and TRBV20-1.

These receptors have no identified antigens. Libraries were made from TCR beta cDNA, and they carried unique molecular identifiers. TCRdb re-analysed the PCR reads in MiXCR, keeping a single row per CDR3 protein. The profile shows 400,000 to 500,000 distinct CDR3 sequences, about 39% of them singletons. The sample was blood. The receptors originated from a girl aged 2-10 years with multiple sclerosis.

The chain is built from TRBV6-6 and TRBJ1-2, with 7 bases lining up with TRBD1. CDR1 MNHNY and CDR2 SVGAGI come from the germline V gene (reference sequence). Trimming took 5 bases from V and 2 from J; bases not matched to a gene: 5. CDR3 length: 14 amino acids. The CDR3 loop reads CASSARTGNYGYTF. The CDR3 DNA is TGTGCCAGCAGTGCCCGGACAGGCAACTATGGCTACACCTTC.

V usage is TRBV7-2 and J usage is TRBJ2-1, with 8 bases fitting TRBD2. J lost 4 bases, V lost 5 bases, and 10 bases had no gene match. Germline-derived CDR1 and CDR2 are SGHTA and FQGNSA. The CDR3 is 16 residues long. CDR3 protein: CASSPNSRGDYNEQFF. DNA of the CDR3: TGTGCCAGCAGCCCTAATTCGCGGGGGGATTACAATGAGCAGTTCTTC.

This chain connects TRBV7-2 to TRBJ2-3; 8 bases map to TRBD2. Germline CDR1 SGHTA, CDR2 FQGNSA. This CDR3 spans 17 amino acids. V lost 6 bases and J lost 2; bases outside the gene matches: 13. CDR3 sequence reads: CASSLLPPGLDTDTQYF. DNA for the CDR3: TGTGCCAGCAGTCTATTGCCCCCGGGACTAGACACAGATACGCAGTATTTT.

This sequence joins TRBV7-3 and TRBJ1-2, with 11 bases lining up with TRBD1. Germline CDR1 reads SGHTA; CDR2 reads FQGTGA. This CDR3 has 15 amino acids. V gave up 5 bases and J gave up 6 bases; unmatched junction bases: 8. CDR3 loop: CASSTGTGGWDGYTF. CDR3 DNA sequence: TGTGCCAGCAGCACAGGGACAGGGGGTTGGGATGGCTACACCTTC.

The chain has TRBV7-2 and TRBJ2-1; D is ambiguous. Per the germline V gene, CDR1 is SGHTA and CDR2 is FQGNSA. The CDR3 contains 17 residues. With 3 bases removed from V and 7 bases from J, the gap between germline ends came to 22 bases. Written as DNA, the CDR3 is TGTGCCAGCAGCTTTCTTGGATCGGTGTTGGGTACGAATGAGCAGTTCTTC. It is translated as CASSFLGSVLGTNEQFF.